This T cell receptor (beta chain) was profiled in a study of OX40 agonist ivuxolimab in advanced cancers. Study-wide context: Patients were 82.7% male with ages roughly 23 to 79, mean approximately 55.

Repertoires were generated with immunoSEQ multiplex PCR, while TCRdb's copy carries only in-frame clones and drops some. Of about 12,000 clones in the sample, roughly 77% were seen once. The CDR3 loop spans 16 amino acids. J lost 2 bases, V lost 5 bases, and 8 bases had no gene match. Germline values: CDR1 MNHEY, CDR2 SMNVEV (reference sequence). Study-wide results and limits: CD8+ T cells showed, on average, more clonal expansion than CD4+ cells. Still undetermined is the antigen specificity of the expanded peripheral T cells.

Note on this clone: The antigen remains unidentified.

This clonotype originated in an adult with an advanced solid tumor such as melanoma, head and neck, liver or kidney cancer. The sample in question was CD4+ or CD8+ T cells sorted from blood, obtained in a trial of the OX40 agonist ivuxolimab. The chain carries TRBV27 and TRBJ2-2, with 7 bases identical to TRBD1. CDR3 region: CASSTIQGINTGELFF. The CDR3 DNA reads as TGTGCCAGCAGTACCATACAGGGGATCAACACCGGGGAGCTGTTTTTT.